Below are 25 T cell receptor beta chains sequenced from a single sample in a study of cytomegalovirus exposure and HLA in healthy donors. The primer mix had 60 Vbeta and 13 Jbeta primers. Using immunoSEQ multiplex PCR, the repertoire was profiled, and TCRdb retains in-frame clones only, with some absent. The sample has about 79,000 clones, under 80% seen once; the top ten hold 7.5% to 9.5%. Sequenced: PBMCs. Every receptor here comes from a man aged 40-49 years in good health and CMV-seropositive.

This clone is medium-sized within its sample. This chain joins TRBV2 and TRBJ1-1; D may be TRBD1 (6 bases). The CDR3 is made up of 12 amino acids. V lost 5 bases and J 7 bases, leaving 11 bases between the germline ends. Germline V gives CDR1 SNHLY, CDR2 FYNNEI. Here the CDR3 DNA reads TGTGCCAGCAGTCAGGACAGCCTTGAAGCTTTCTTT. It encodes CASSQDSLEAFF.

The table lists this clone with a count of one. The chain employs TRBV28 and TRBJ1-5, with a possible D match to TRBD1 (5 bases). Germline lookup yields CDR1 MDHEN and CDR2 SYDVKM. V lost 5 bases and J 1 base, leaving 9 bases between the germline ends. This CDR3 comprises 14 residues. CDR3 nucleotides: TGTGCCAGCAGTCTCCCAGGGAGCAATCAGCCCCAGCATTTT. It yields the protein CASSLPGSNQPQHF.

The gene calls are TRBV5-6 and TRBJ1-1; 12 bases fit TRBD1. From germline, CDR1 is SGHDT and CDR2 YYEEEE. V was pared by 4 bases and J by 4 bases, with 11 bases of the junction left unmatched. CDR3 size: 17 residues. The CDR3 loop reads CASSGGTGGGYGTEAFF. As DNA, the CDR3 is TGTGCCAGCAGCGGCGGGACAGGGGGCGGGTATGGCACTGAAGCTTTCTTT.

This chain connects TRBV5-4 to TRBJ2-3; D gene uncertain. Germline CDR1 SGHNT, CDR2 YYREEE (reference sequence). Trimming removed 1 base at V and 0 bases at J, with 12 bases between. The CDR3 contains 16 residues. The CDR3 DNA is TGTGCCAGCAGCTTGCTAGACTTAAATAGCACAGATACGCAGTATTTT. This translates into CASSLLDLNSTDTQYF.

The chain couples TRBV2 to TRBJ2-5; D is unclear. Germline assignment: CDR1 SNHLY and CDR2 FYNNEI. The CDR3 is 12 residues long. V was shortened by 8 bases and J by 7 bases, with 14 bases between the two germline ends. CDR3 in amino acids: CASGLRPRTQYF. The DNA of the CDR3 is TGTGCCAGCGGGTTAAGACCTAGGACCCAGTACTTC.

The gene calls are TRBV11-3 and TRBJ2-1; D ambiguous. The germline V gene encodes CDR1 SGHNT and CDR2 YENEEA. The length of the CDR3 is 13 residues. The V gene lost 2 bases and the J gene lost 5 bases, with 7 bases spanning the gap. The CDR3 nucleotides read TGTGCCAGCAGCTTAAAACAGAACAATGAGCAGTTCTTC. Translating gives CASSLKQNNEQFF.

The rearrangement uses TRBV7-9 and TRBJ1-6, with no clear D. The V gene lost 3 bases and the J gene lost 4 bases, with 7 bases spanning the gap. Germline V CDR1 and CDR2: SEHNR, FQNEAQ (reference sequence). This CDR3 has 14 residues. The CDR3 bases are TGTGCCAGCAGCTTTTCGGTTTATAATTCACCCCTCCACTTT. It translates to CASSFSVYNSPLHF.

The DNA for the CDR3 is TGTGCCAGCTCCCGAGGGACAGGTGATGACTATGGCTACACCTTC. Its protein is CASSRGTGDDYGYTF. This chain connects TRBV18 to TRBJ1-2; 8 bases agree with TRBD1. This CDR3 is built from 15 residues. The ends lost 6 bases at V and 3 bases at J; junction bases unmatched: 9. In germline, CDR1 is KGHSH, CDR2 LQKENI.

The V and J genes are TRBV30 and TRBJ2-3; 12 bases line up with TRBD2. The germline V gene encodes CDR1 GTSNPN and CDR2 SVGIG (reference sequence). The junction had 13 bases not matched to a gene; V was cut back by 4 bases and J by 8 bases. This CDR3 comprises 16 residues. The DNA of the CDR3 is TGTGCCTGGACTAGCGGGAGGGCCTTAGTTATGGCTACGCAGTATTTT. This gives the protein CAWTSGRALVMATQYF.

The J gene is TRBJ2-3, the V gene TRBV6-4; 10 bases are a match to TRBD2. The CDR3 covers 14 residues. Germline V gene sequence: CDR1 MRHNA, CDR2 SNTAGT. V shed 5 bases, J shed 8 bases, and the junction held 7 bases outside the gene matches. CDR3 sequence reads: CASSLVSSGSTQYF. In DNA, the CDR3 is TGTGCCAGCAGTCTGGTTTCTAGCGGGAGTACGCAGTATTTT.

This clone is a singleton in its sample. V and J are TRBV6-6 and TRBJ1-4; TRBD1 agrees at 7 bases. J lost 8 bases, V lost 2 bases, and 5 bases had no gene match. The CDR3 runs 14 residues. Looked up from germline, CDR1 is MNHNY and CDR2 is SVGAGI (reference sequence). Here the CDR3 DNA reads TGTGCCAGCAGTTACCGAGGGGGCAGCGAAAAACTGTTTTTT. It is translated as CASSYRGGSEKLFF.

This chain uses TRBV4-1 with TRBJ1-2, with D uncertain. Germline V gives CDR1 MGHRA, CDR2 YSYEKL. With 0 bases removed from V and 5 bases from J, the gap between germline ends came to 13 bases. This CDR3 spans 15 amino acids. CDR3 DNA sequence: TGCGCCAGCAGCCAAGAGGCGGGCCCGAAATATGGCTACACCTTC. As protein: CASSQEAGPKYGYTF.

As regards this clone: One junction end disagrees with the germline gene, perhaps due to a read error. The chain is built from TRBV7-9 and TRBJ2-7; 7 bases map to TRBD1. The germline V gene has CDR1 SEHNR and CDR2 FQNEAQ (reference sequence). CDR3 size: 15 residues. The CDR3 loop reads CSSSHSGQKTYEQYF. The CDR3 DNA is TGTTCCAGCAGTCACTCGGGACAGAAGACCTACGAGCAGTACTTC. The variable domain in full, with the rest retrieved from reference TRBV7-9 and TRBJ2-7, is DTGVSQNPRHKITKRGQNVTFRCDPISEHNRLYWYRQTLGQGPEFLTYFQNEAQLEKSRLLSDRFSAERPKGSFSTLEIQRTEQGDSAMYLCSSSHSGQKTYEQYFGPGTRLTVT.

The rearrangement joins TRBV19 to TRBJ2-7, with D possibly TRBD1 on 6 matching bases. The V gene lost 3 bases and the J gene lost 5 bases, with 17 bases spanning the gap. Germline lookup yields CDR1 LNHDA and CDR2 SQIVND (reference sequence). The CDR3 consists of 15 residues. The CDR3 spells CASSIKAGVGHEQYF. CDR3 DNA: TGTGCCAGTAGTATTAAGGCAGGGGTAGGCCACGAGCAGTACTTC.

For the CDR3, the DNA is TGCGCCAGCAACCCCGGACTAGTTTACAATGAGCAGTTCTTC. Its translation is CASNPGLVYNEQFF. The V gene is TRBV10-2, the J gene TRBJ2-1; 7 bases are shared with TRBD2. Germline CDR1 WSHSY, CDR2 SAAADI. The CDR3 is 14 amino acids. After removal of 7 bases from V and 4 bases from J, the junction contained 7 bases not matched to a gene.

As DNA, the CDR3 is TGTGCCAGCAGCTTGCTAGACAATGAGCAGTTCTTC. Protein sequence: CASSLLDNEQFF. V is TRBV5-6 and J is TRBJ2-1; D is ambiguous. The germline V gene has CDR1 SGHDT and CDR2 YYEEEE. Trimming removed 1 base from V and 5 bases from J, with 4 bases in between. This CDR3 is built from 12 residues.

This clone occurred once. The chain is built from TRBV4-1 and TRBJ2-3, with a possible D match to TRBD1 (6 bases). Per the germline V gene, CDR1 is MGHRA and CDR2 is YSYEKL. V was pared by 0 bases and J by 2 bases, with 15 bases between. The CDR3 consists of 17 residues. The CDR3 protein is CASSQEVFRGPTDTQYF. CDR3 nucleotide sequence: TGCGCCAGCAGCCAAGAAGTTTTCAGGGGCCCCACAGATACGCAGTATTTT.

The J gene is TRBJ2-6, the V gene TRBV4-3; a weak D match, TRBD2 (5 bases). Germline lookup yields CDR1 LGHNA and CDR2 YSLEER. Trimming took off 2 bases at V and 3 bases at J, with 11 bases between the two ends. The CDR3 is 16 residues long. This CDR3 reads CASSQTRSNGANVLTF. CDR3 bases: TGCGCCAGCAGCCAAACTAGGAGTAATGGGGCCAACGTCCTGACTTTC.

The CDR3 region is CASSEGRGSGLSNQPQHF. CDR3 DNA sequence: TGTGCCAGCAGTGAAGGTAGGGGCTCAGGGCTTAGCAATCAGCCCCAGCATTTT. V and J are TRBV2 and TRBJ1-5; a possible D gene is TRBD1 (5 bases). Trimming shortened V by 1 base and J by 0 bases, and 16 bases separated the two germline ends. Germline assignment: CDR1 SNHLY and CDR2 FYNNEI. CDR3 size: 18 residues.

This clone was seen just once. This sequence joins TRBV29-1 and TRBJ2-7, with 7 bases lining up with TRBD1. After removal of 0 bases from V and 6 bases from J, the junction contained 8 bases not matched to a gene. The CDR3 has 14 amino acids. The V gene's germline CDR1 is SQVTM and CDR2 ANQGSEA. The CDR3 loop is CSVEDRDRESEQYF. DNA for the CDR3: TGCAGCGTTGAAGATCGAGACAGGGAGTCCGAGCAGTACTTC.

The J gene is TRBJ2-1, the V gene TRBV28, with D tentatively TRBD2 (6 bases). V was cut by 5 bases and J by 0 bases, with 14 bases left in between. The CDR3 has 16 residues. From germline, CDR1 is MDHEN and CDR2 SYDVKM. CDR3 residues: CASSGGSGSSYNEQFF. CDR3 DNA: TGTGCCAGCAGTGGGGGTAGCGGAAGCTCCTACAATGAGCAGTTCTTC.

The chain links TRBV18 to TRBJ1-4; TRBD1 is a possible D gene (6 bases). Trimming shortened V by 0 bases and J by 7 bases, and 15 bases separated the two germline ends. CDR1 is KGHSH and CDR2 is LQKENI in the germline V gene. The CDR3 totals 16 residues. The CDR3 region is CASSPPGGQGIEKLFF. For the CDR3, the DNA is TGTGCCAGCTCACCACCTGGTGGGCAGGGGATTGAAAAACTGTTTTTT.

This chain joins TRBV5-1 and TRBJ1-1; maybe TRBD1 (6 bases). The CDR3 contains 13 residues. The germline gives CDR1 SGHRS, CDR2 YFSETQ. V dropped 3 bases and J dropped 2 bases, with 8 bases sitting between them. CDR3: CASSSGHNTEAFF. The CDR3 region has the DNA TGCGCCAGCAGCTCGGGACACAACACTGAAGCTTTCTTT.

The chain joins TRBV29-1 to TRBJ2-2, with D tentatively TRBD1 (5 bases). Germline V lookup: CDR1 SQVTM, CDR2 ANQGSEA. V was trimmed by 4 bases and J by 7 bases, leaving 10 bases between them. The CDR3 is 12 amino acids. The CDR3 sequence is CSVGGRLGELFF. The CDR3 nucleotides are TGCAGCGTTGGGGGCCGCCTCGGGGAGCTGTTTTTT.

The V and J genes are TRBV30 and TRBJ1-1; TRBD1 agrees at 7 bases. Germline assignment: CDR1 GTSNPN and CDR2 SVGIG (reference sequence). The CDR3 length is 15 residues. The V segment lost 4 bases and the J segment 5 bases; nucleotides outside the gene matches: 13. CDR3 protein: CAWKIRQGESTEAFF. CDR3 sequence (DNA): TGTGCCTGGAAGATTAGACAGGGCGAGTCGACTGAAGCTTTCTTT.